A single sample is the source of the 28 T cell receptor beta chains below, sequenced in a study of T-cell memory formation after mild COVID-19. TCRdb re-derived calls from the 5' RACE reads in MiXCR, one entry per CDR3 protein. The profile shows 130,000 to 150,000 distinct CDR3 sequences, over 6% of them singletons. The sample comprised PBMCs or a T cell subset sorted from them (not recorded which). These receptors were collected from an adult woman who had mild COVID-19 (a few samples of this study predate the infection). Cell type and time point are not known.

The sample holds a few counts of this clonotype. The chain carries TRBV11-2 and TRBJ2-7; 10 nucleotides align to TRBD2. Unmatched junction bases numbered 16, after V lost 5 bases and J lost 3 bases. The germline CDR1 and CDR2 sequences are SGHAT and FQNNGV. This CDR3 has 18 amino acids. The CDR3 DNA reads as TGTGCCAGCAGCCGAGGCCCTAGCGGGAGTCCCAAGGACTACGAGCAGTACTTC. It encodes CASSRGPSGSPKDYEQYF. Complete variable domain (other parts from reference TRBV11-2 and TRBJ2-7): EAGVAQSPRYKIIEKRQSVAFWCNPISGHATLYWYQQILGQGPKLLIQFQNNGVVDDSQLPKDRFSAERLKGVDSTLKIQPAKLEDSAVYLCASSRGPSGSPKDYEQYFGPGTRLTVT.

This clonotype was seen a few times. This chain joins TRBV2 and TRBJ2-3, with D perhaps given as TRBD1 or TRBD2 (5 bases each). This CDR3 is 15 amino acids long. CDR1 and CDR2 (germline): SNHLY, FYNNEI. The V gene lost 5 bases and the J gene lost 2 bases, with 14 bases spanning the gap. The CDR3 coding sequence is TGTGCCAGCAGTATCCGGGACGGGGCCACAGATACGCAGTATTTT. Protein sequence: CASSIRDGATDTQYF.

This clonotype was observed at least ten times. Germline is not matched at one junction end, which may reflect a read error. The J gene is TRBJ2-5, the V gene TRBV5-1, with D tentatively TRBD1 (5 bases). The germline V gene encodes CDR1 SGHRS and CDR2 YFSETQ. The CDR3 consists of 13 residues. In DNA, the CDR3 is TGTGCCAGCAGCCTGACAGTCCAAGAGACCCAGTACTTC. Protein: CASSLTVQETQYF.

This clonotype was observed a few times. V usage is TRBV18 and J usage is TRBJ2-7, with 12 bases aligning to TRBD2. Germline CDR1 is KGHSH and CDR2 is LQKENI. The J segment lost 4 bases and the V segment lost 5 bases, leaving 3 bases of the junction unmatched. CDR3 length: 14 amino acids. CDR3 DNA sequence: TGTGCCAGCTCAGGGGGGACTAGCGGGTACGAGCAGTACTTC. It yields the protein CASSGGTSGYEQYF.

In this sample, this clonotype turned up a few times. V and J are TRBV15 and TRBJ2-7; D might be TRBD1 (5 bases). This CDR3 spans 15 amino acids. V shed 1 base and J shed 4 bases, with 14 bases lying between them. CDR1 LNHNV and CDR2 YYDKDF come from the germline V gene (reference sequence). CDR3 in amino acids: CATSRVAGNAYEQYF. CDR3 nucleotides: TGTGCCACCAGCAGAGTGGCAGGGAATGCTTACGAGCAGTACTTC.

This clonotype came up a few times. The rearrangement joins TRBV30 to TRBJ1-4; D uncertain. This CDR3 region has 12 residues. Trimming removed 0 bases at V and 8 bases at J, with 7 bases between. Germline CDR1 GTSNPN, CDR2 SVGIG (reference sequence). The CDR3 DNA follows: TGTGCCTGGAGTGTACTAAGGGAAAAACTGTTTTTT. This gives the protein CAWSVLREKLFF.

This clonotype was counted ten times or more. CDR3 residues: CASSLGVTGELFF. CDR3 sequence (DNA): TGTGCCAGCAGTTTGGGGGTGACCGGGGAGCTGTTTTTT. The J gene is TRBJ2-2, the V gene TRBV12-3 or TRBV12-4; D tentatively fits TRBD1 or TRBD2 (5 bases each). CDR3 length: 13 residues. Trimming cost V 3 bases and J 5 bases, with 7 bases left between them.

This clonotype showed up many times. DNA for the CDR3: TGCAGTGCTAGATCCCCCCTAGCGAAACAAGAGACCCAGTACTTC. Amino acids: CSARSPLAKQETQYF. This sequence joins TRBV20-1 and TRBJ2-5; a possible D gene is TRBD2 (6 bases). CDR3 size: 15 residues. Looked up from germline, CDR1 is DFQATT and CDR2 is SNEGSKA (reference sequence). V shed 2 bases and J shed 2 bases, with 15 bases lying between them.

Details on this clonotype: This sequence may be a read error, since a much larger clone differs from it by one base. The chain uses TRBV5-1 and TRBJ2-6, with TRBD1 matching 8 bases. This CDR3 contains 19 residues. Germline CDR1 is SGHRS and CDR2 is YFSETQ. The CDR3, as DNA: TGCGCCAGCAGCTTTCCCCGGGACAGGTTTACTTCTGGGGCCAACGTCATGACTTTC. Residues: CASSFPRDRFTSGANVMTF.

This clonotype was seen only a few times. This rearrangement joins TRBV7-9 to TRBJ2-7, with D unclear. Germline lookup yields CDR1 SEHNR and CDR2 FQNEAQ (reference sequence). The CDR3 contains 14 residues. Trimming left V 5 bases short and J 3 bases short, with 14 bases between. This CDR3 reads CASSPTTTHYEQYF. CDR3 sequence (DNA): TGTGCCAGCAGCCCAACGACGACCCACTACGAGCAGTACTTC.

The chain is built from TRBV2 and TRBJ2-3; TRBD1 aligns across 10 bases. Germline CDR1 SNHLY, CDR2 FYNNEI. The length of the CDR3 is 14 residues. The trim removed 5 bases at V and 6 bases at J, leaving 5 bases unmatched. The CDR3 sequence is CASSRDRGLDTQYF. DNA of the CDR3: TGTGCCAGCAGTAGAGACAGGGGGCTGGATACGCAGTATTTT.

This clonotype was counted ten times or more. CDR3 sequence: CASRGGTEMETQYF. In nucleotides, the CDR3 is TGTGCCAGCAGAGGGGGAACCGAGATGGAGACCCAGTACTTC. The chain combines TRBV12-3 or TRBV12-4 with TRBJ2-5, with D tentatively TRBD1 (6 bases). V was clipped by 6 bases and J by 5 bases, with 16 bases between them. The CDR3 is 14 residues long.

This clonotype was observed many times. V and J are TRBV2 and TRBJ1-1, with a tentative D call TRBD1 (5 bases). The CDR3 contains 14 residues. Between the trimmed V and J ends, which lost 7 bases and 1 base, there was a span of 13 bases. Germline V gives CDR1 SNHLY, CDR2 FYNNEI. CDR3 sequence (DNA): TGTGCCAGCACTCCAGACAGTACGAACACTGAAGCTTTCTTT. Translated, it gives CASTPDSTNTEAFF.

This clonotype has just a few counts. The rearrangement uses TRBV19 and TRBJ1-1, with D possibly matching TRBD1 (5 bases). Germline loops: CDR1 LNHDA, CDR2 SQIVND (reference sequence). Trimming stripped 5 bases from V and 1 base from J, with 14 bases between. This CDR3 has 15 amino acids. CDR3 coding DNA: TGTGCCAGTAGTCTCGCCGGGACGGCGAACACTGAAGCTTTCTTT. This gives the protein CASSLAGTANTEAFF.

This clonotype has a count of ten or more. The CDR3 nucleotides read TGTGCCAGCAGCCCGGGTGTAGGAAGGGATGAGCAGTTCTTC. Amino acid sequence: CASSPGVGRDEQFF. The chain recombines TRBV7-2 with TRBJ2-1; D uncertain. The CDR3 is made up of 14 amino acids. Germline assignment: CDR1 SGHTA and CDR2 FQGNSA. V was pared by 5 bases and J by 8 bases, with 16 bases between.

This clonotype was detected many times. This chain links TRBV7-9 with TRBJ2-1, with D perhaps being TRBD1 or TRBD2 (5 bases each). Germline assignment: CDR1 SEHNR and CDR2 FQNEAQ (reference sequence). The CDR3 is 15 residues long. V lost 3 bases and J 6 bases, leaving 15 bases between the germline ends. The CDR3, as DNA: TGTGCCAGCAGCTTTCTTACCGGGACCGTCAATGAGCAGTTCTTC. Translating gives CASSFLTGTVNEQFF.

This clonotype was recorded many times. This chain links TRBV30 with TRBJ2-5; TRBD1 is a possible D gene (6 bases). V was cut by 2 bases and J by 2 bases, with 18 bases left in between. Germline loops: CDR1 GTSNPN, CDR2 SVGIG (reference sequence). The CDR3 extends over 16 amino acids. CDR3 protein: CAWSPPTGSAQETQYF. In DNA, the CDR3 is TGTGCCTGGAGTCCCCCGACAGGCTCGGCTCAAGAGACCCAGTACTTC.

In this sample, this clonotype turned up many times. V and J are TRBV5-5 and TRBJ2-7; D is ambiguous. Germline CDR1 and CDR2: SGHKS and YYEKEE (reference sequence). The CDR3 contains 14 residues. Trimming removed 0 bases at V and 2 bases at J, with 9 bases between. CDR3 in amino acids: CASSLEWDAYEQYF. In DNA form, the CDR3 reads TGTGCCAGCAGCTTGGAGTGGGATGCCTACGAGCAGTACTTC.

J is TRBJ2-2 and V is TRBV12-3 or TRBV12-4, with TRBD1 matching over 7 bases. Trimming cost V 4 bases and J 0 bases; bases outside gene matches: 20. The CDR3 sequence is 21 residues long. The CDR3 spells CASSSTHRGLRWATNTGELFF. CDR3 in DNA: TGTGCCAGCAGTTCCACCCACAGGGGTCTCAGGTGGGCCACGAACACCGGGGAGCTGTTTTTT.

This rearrangement joins TRBV7-9 to TRBJ2-2; D tentatively fits TRBD1 or TRBD2 (5 bases each). Trimming shortened V by 7 bases and J by 0 bases, and 12 bases separated the two germline ends. This CDR3 contains 15 residues. CDR1 is SEHNR, CDR2 FQNEAQ, per germline (reference sequence). CDR3 protein: CASTRDVANTGELFF. The CDR3 DNA reads TGTGCCAGCACCCGGGACGTCGCGAACACCGGGGAGCTGTTTTTT.

A few counts support this clonotype. This chain connects TRBV5-1 to TRBJ1-2; TRBD1 might be the D (5 bases). Germline values: CDR1 SGHRS, CDR2 YFSETQ. Trimming removed 0 bases from V and 2 bases from J, with 17 bases in between. The CDR3 contains 17 residues. This CDR3 reads CASSLGGRISDNYGYTF. CDR3 coding DNA: TGCGCCAGCAGCTTGGGGGGCAGAATCAGTGACAACTATGGCTACACCTTC.

The rearrangement uses TRBV27 and TRBJ2-7, with 9 bases identical to TRBD1. Germline loops: CDR1 MNHEY, CDR2 SMNVEV (reference sequence). J gave up 1 base and V 2 bases, and 0 bases lay outside the gene matches. The CDR3 is made up of 14 amino acids. The CDR3 nucleotides read TGTGCCAGCAGTTTAGGGACAGGGTCCTACGAGCAGTACTTC. Translating gives CASSLGTGSYEQYF.

The chain employs TRBV2 and TRBJ2-3, with TRBD2 identical over 8 bases. The CDR3 totals 16 residues. The V segment lost 8 bases and the J segment 1 base; nucleotides outside the gene matches: 11. The germline V gene has CDR1 SNHLY and CDR2 FYNNEI. CDR3 coding DNA: TGTGCCAGCCGCCGGGAGGGGGGCGGAGGCACAGATACGCAGTATTTT. Its translation is CASRREGGGGTDTQYF.

This clonotype was seen more than once but under ten times. This chain joins TRBV11-1 and TRBJ2-3; 11 bases are a match to TRBD2. V trimming: 5 bases; J trimming: 4 bases; junction bases outside the gene matches: 5. The CDR3 has 15 amino acids. CDR1 and CDR2 (germline): SGHAT, FQDESV (reference sequence). CDR3 in amino acids: CASSLISGRADTQYF. The DNA of the CDR3 is TGTGCCAGCAGCCTAATTAGCGGGAGGGCAGATACGCAGTATTTT.

The chain recombines TRBV18 with TRBJ2-5; D is unresolved. The CDR3 consists of 12 residues. Germline-derived CDR1 and CDR2 are KGHSH and LQKENI. Trimming stripped 3 bases from V and 7 bases from J, with 9 bases between. The CDR3 spells CASSPPSGTQYF. Written as DNA, the CDR3 is TGTGCCAGCTCACCCCCATCGGGGACCCAGTACTTC.

In this sample, this clonotype turned up many times. The gene calls are TRBV5-1 and TRBJ2-1; a possible D gene is TRBD2 (5 bases). Germline V gives CDR1 SGHRS, CDR2 YFSETQ. The CDR3 covers 15 residues. V dropped 2 bases and J dropped 5 bases, with 14 bases sitting between them. The CDR3 DNA follows: TGCGCCAGCAGCTTCGGTGCGGAGGTGAACAATGAGCAGTTCTTC. It codes for CASSFGAEVNNEQFF.

This clonotype has a handful of counts. V is TRBV6-5 and J is TRBJ2-3; 8 bases fit TRBD2. Germline CDR1 and CDR2: MNHEY and SVGAGI. CDR3 length: 18 amino acids. V lost 2 bases, J lost 1 base, and 11 bases stayed unmatched. The CDR3 is CASSYRRLSGGRTDTQYF. CDR3 DNA: TGTGCCAGCAGTTACCGAAGACTAAGCGGGGGCCGCACAGATACGCAGTATTTT.

This clonotype was counted ten times or more. The chain uses TRBV5-1 and TRBJ2-3; D call uncertain. V was trimmed by 5 bases and J by 2 bases, leaving 15 bases between them. Germline V gene lookup returns CDR1 SGHRS and CDR2 YFSETQ. CDR3 length: 15 residues. The CDR3 nucleotides are TGCGCCAGCAGGGGCTACACCTCCTACACAGATACGCAGTATTTT. This encodes CASRGYTSYTDTQYF.